The rows below give T cell receptor beta chains drawn from one sample of a study of technical replicates of blood from a few donors. Assay: immunoSEQ multiplex PCR; the TCRdb copy retains only in-frame clones and omits some. In the table there are about 83,000 clones, just over 90% of which are singletons. The material sequenced was T cells isolated from PBMCs. These TCRs come from a human donor in good health. CDR3s include the opening cysteine and the closing phenylalanine or tryptophan. The D gene is left open where the match is weak. Clone size appears in some rows only: once, few, many, or a class for an expanded clone.

V: TRBV15; J: TRBJ1-2; size: -; D: TRBD1; CDR3: CATSRDRGKINGYTF; DNA: TGTGCCACCAGCAGGGACAGGGGAAAGATTAATGGCTACACCTTC
V: TRBV5-6; J: TRBJ2-2; size: -; D: TRBD2; CDR3: CASSFSLAGGSRTGELFF; DNA: TGTGCCAGCAGCTTCAGCCTAGCGGGGGGGTCGAGAACCGGGGAGCTGTTTTTT
V: TRBV11-2; J: TRBJ2-7; size: -; D: TRBD2; CDR3: CASSRSGGLTYEQYF; DNA: TGTGCCAGCAGCCGTAGCGGGGGCCTAACCTACGAGCAGTACTTC
V: TRBV4-1; J: TRBJ2-7; size: -; D: TRBD2; CDR3: CASSQAGGSSYEQYF; DNA: TGCGCCAGCAGCCAAGCGGGCGGGAGCTCCTACGAGCAGTACTTC
V: TRBV28; J: TRBJ2-7; size: -; D: -; CDR3: CASTPTLDTDYEQYF; DNA: TGTGCCAGCACCCCCACTCTGGACACCGACTACGAGCAGTACTTC
V: TRBV2; J: TRBJ1-2; size: -; D: -; CDR3: CASSVGGGRGGYTF; DNA: TGTGCCAGCAGTGTAGGAGGCGGGCGTGGTGGCTACACCTTC
V: TRBV30; J: TRBJ2-7; size: -; D: -; CDR3: CAWSRQQGTHEQYF; DNA: TGTGCCTGGAGTAGGCAGCAGGGAACCCACGAGCAGTACTTC
V: TRBV20-1; J: TRBJ2-7; size: -; D: -; CDR3: CSASRADEQYF; DNA: TGCAGTGCTAGCCGCGCGGACGAGCAGTACTTC
V: TRBV27; J: TRBJ2-3; size: -; D: -; CDR3: CASSWRSGDIGDTQYF; DNA: TGTGCCAGCAGTTGGCGGTCAGGGGACATCGGAGATACGCAGTATTTT
V: TRBV7-9; J: TRBJ1-2; size: -; D: -; CDR3: CASSLDSPNIYGYTF; DNA: TGTGCCAGCAGCCTGGACAGCCCAAACATCTATGGCTACACCTTC
V: TRBV9; J: TRBJ2-5; size: -; D: TRBD2; CDR3: CASSASSGQQETQYF; DNA: TGTGCCAGCAGCGCTTCTAGCGGGCAGCAAGAGACCCAGTACTTC
V: TRBV30; J: TRBJ1-5; size: -; D: TRBD1; CDR3: CAWSMTGGGQPQHF; DNA: TGTGCCTGGAGTATGACAGGGGGCGGTCAGCCCCAGCATTTT
V: TRBV6-1; J: TRBJ1-6; size: -; D: TRBD1; CDR3: CASSPGQGAVALHF; DNA: TGTGCCAGCAGCCCTGGACAGGGGGCCGTAGCCCTCCACTTT
V: TRBV7-2; J: TRBJ1-5; size: -; D: TRBD1; CDR3: CASSLGQASNQPQHF; DNA: TGTGCCAGCAGCTTGGGACAGGCGAGTAATCAGCCCCAGCATTTT
V: TRBV5-4; J: TRBJ2-4; size: -; D: -; CDR3: CASSLGVGRGNIQYF; DNA: TGTGCCAGCAGCTTGGGGGTGGGTCGGGGTAACATTCAGTACTTC
V: TRBV5-1; J: TRBJ2-3; size: -; D: -; CDR3: CASRHGTVPTDTQYF; DNA: TGCGCCAGCAGGCACGGGACTGTCCCCACAGATACGCAGTATTTT
V: TRBV5-1; J: TRBJ2-1; size: -; D: -; CDR3: CASSLSGWDEQFF; DNA: TGCGCCAGCAGCTTGAGCGGTTGGGATGAGCAGTTCTTC
V: TRBV6-4; J: TRBJ2-3; size: -; D: TRBD2; CDR3: CASSDSKGTSGRSQYF; DNA: TGTGCCAGCAGTGACTCGAAAGGTACTAGCGGGAGATCGCAGTATTTT
V: TRBV11-2; J: TRBJ2-7; size: few; D: -; CDR3: CASSMKTYEQYF; DNA: TGTGCCAGCAGCATGAAGACTTACGAGCAGTACTTC
V: TRBV2; J: TRBJ1-5; size: once; D: -; CDR3: CASSGAPTYSNQPQHF; DNA: TGTGCCAGCAGTGGAGCCCCGACTTATAGCAATCAGCCCCAGCATTTT
V: TRBV5-1; J: TRBJ2-3; size: -; D: -; CDR3: CASSLKPSEDTQYF; DNA: TGCGCCAGCAGCTTGAAACCCAGCGAAGATACGCAGTATTTT
V: TRBV7-9; J: TRBJ2-2; size: -; D: TRBD2; CDR3: CASGRLSGELFF; DNA: TGTGCTAGCGGGAGACTAAGCGGGGAGCTGTTTTTT
V: TRBV4-2; J: TRBJ1-5; size: -; D: -; CDR3: CASSHIDSSNQPQHF; DNA: TGTGCCAGCAGTCATATTGACTCTAGCAATCAGCCCCAGCATTTT
V: TRBV30; J: TRBJ2-5; size: -; D: TRBD2; CDR3: CAWRTLAGYQETQYF; DNA: TGTGCCTGGAGGACCCTAGCGGGGTACCAAGAGACCCAGTACTTC
V: TRBV30; J: TRBJ2-1; size: -; D: -; CDR3: CAWSGAQTGYSEFF; DNA: TGTGCCTGGAGTGGCGCGCAGACCGGTTACAGTGAGTTCTTC
V: TRBV12-5; J: TRBJ2-2; size: -; D: TRBD2; CDR3: CASGFRAGGGLTGELFF; DNA: TGTGCTAGTGGTTTCCGAGCGGGGGGGGGACTGACCGGGGAGCTGTTTTTT
V: TRBV19; J: TRBJ2-3; size: -; D: -; CDR3: CASSIKTDSTDTQYF; DNA: TGTGCCAGTAGTATAAAGACAGATAGCACAGATACGCAGTATTTT
V: TRBV21-1; J: TRBJ1-2; size: once; D: -; CDR3: CASSNGQGRGNYGYTF; DNA: TGTGCCAGCAGCAATGGACAGGGGCGGGGTAACTATGGCTACACCTTC
V: TRBV15; J: TRBJ2-1; size: once; D: -; CDR3: CATSRDRTGLNNEQFF; DNA: TGTGCCACCAGCAGAGATCGAACAGGGTTGAACAATGAGCAGTTCTTC
V: TRBV19; J: TRBJ2-5; size: -; D: TRBD2; CDR3: CASSRASGRETQYF; DNA: TGTGCCAGTAGTAGGGCTAGCGGGCGGGAGACCCAGTACTTC
V: TRBV29-1; J: TRBJ1-2; size: -; D: TRBD1; CDR3: CSVVPGQGAGYTF; DNA: TGCAGCGTTGTCCCAGGACAGGGGGCGGGCTACACCTTC
V: TRBV27; J: TRBJ2-2; size: -; D: -; CDR3: CASSLAGTGLNTGELFF; DNA: TGTGCCAGCAGTTTAGCAGGCACGGGACTGAACACCGGGGAGCTGTTTTTT
V: TRBV19; J: TRBJ2-7; size: -; D: TRBD1; CDR3: CASRKCKGADCEQYF; DNA: TGTGCCAGTAGGAAGTGCAAGGGGGCTGATTGCGAGCAGTACTTC
V: TRBV5-1; J: TRBJ2-3; size: -; D: -; CDR3: CASSLSMGTSTDTQYF; DNA: TGCGCCAGCAGCTTATCGATGGGGACTAGCACAGATACGCAGTATTTT
V: TRBV5-4; J: TRBJ2-7; size: -; D: -; CDR3: CASSLLGLSYEQYF; DNA: TGTGCCAGCAGCTTGTTAGGACTCTCCTACGAGCAGTACTTC
V: TRBV19; J: TRBJ2-1; size: -; D: TRBD2; CDR3: CASSTGLGNSEQFF; DNA: TGTGCCAGTAGTACGGGACTAGGGAATAGTGAGCAGTTCTTC
V: TRBV15; J: TRBJ2-3; size: -; D: TRBD1; CDR3: CATSRRTGAIVDTQYF; DNA: TGTGCCACCAGCAGAAGGACAGGGGCGATCGTGGATACGCAGTATTTT
V: TRBV28; J: TRBJ1-2; size: -; D: TRBD1; CDR3: CASSSPGQGYGYTF; DNA: TGTGCCAGCAGTTCGCCGGGACAGGGGTATGGCTACACCTTC
V: TRBV2; J: TRBJ2-7; size: -; D: -; CDR3: CASSAQDYEQYF; DNA: TGTGCCAGCAGTGCCCAGGACTACGAGCAGTACTTC
V: TRBV18; J: TRBJ2-7; size: -; D: -; CDR3: CASSPGGRDKEQYF; DNA: TGTGCCAGCTCACCGGGGGGGCGGGACAAGGAGCAGTACTTC
V: TRBV7-9; J: TRBJ1-6; size: -; D: TRBD1; CDR3: CASSSDRANSPLHF; DNA: TGTGCCAGCAGCTCAGACAGGGCGAATTCACCCCTCCACTTT
V: TRBV9; J: TRBJ1-2; size: -; D: -; CDR3: CASSGTGGHFFGYTF; DNA: TGTGCCAGCAGCGGGACGGGGGGACACTTTTTCGGCTACACCTTC
V: TRBV5-1; J: TRBJ2-2; size: -; D: -; CDR3: CASRTRLVAGELFF; DNA: TGCGCCAGCAGGACCAGACTAGTAGCCGGGGAGCTGTTTTTT
V: TRBV14; J: TRBJ2-7; size: -; D: -; CDR3: CASSQGLGLFGDEQYF; DNA: TGTGCCAGCAGCCAAGGGCTCGGACTATTCGGGGACGAGCAGTACTTC
V: TRBV10-2; J: TRBJ1-1; size: few; D: -; CDR3: CASTEVNTEAFF; DNA: TGCGCCAGCACCGAGGTGAACACTGAAGCTTTCTTT
V: TRBV19; J: TRBJ2-3; size: -; D: -; CDR3: CAIWTPSTDTQYF; DNA: TGTGCCATTTGGACTCCTAGCACAGATACGCAGTATTTT
V: TRBV9; J: TRBJ2-3; size: -; D: TRBD2; CDR3: CASRTSVTDTQYF; DNA: TGTGCCAGCAGGACTAGCGTCACAGATACGCAGTATTTT
V: TRBV6-1; J: TRBJ1-5; size: -; D: -; CDR3: CASSELGDFQPQHF; DNA: TGTGCCAGCAGTGAGCTCGGGGATTTCCAGCCCCAGCATTTT